This T cell receptor (beta chain) was recovered during a study of blood T cells in healthy people across ages. On this clonotype: Its antigen remains unknown.

With V trimmed by 0 bases and J by 5 bases, 16 bases remained unmatched. Germline-derived CDR1 and CDR2 are SGDLS and YYNGEE. The length of the CDR3 is 18 residues. Findings and limits, study-wide: Estimated diversity that came from one million T cells was considered an underestimate. In older individuals, TCR beta diversity per million T cells was lower, falling roughly linearly with age. The study found TCR beta diversity correlated strongly with naive T cell percentage.

Per-sample PBMC isolation yielded at least 6.5 million cells. Then a second PCR, running roughly 7 to 11 cycles, was carried out with a sample-barcoded 5' primer and a J-beta primer mix. TCRdb re-called the 5' RACE reads with MiXCR, one entry per CDR3 protein. The sample has 1.5 million to 2 million distinct CDR3 sequences, 28% seen once. Sequences were obtained from blood. V and J are TRBV9 and TRBJ2-7, with 8 bases that match TRBD2. The receptor was derived from a woman aged 30 to 39 in good health. In nucleotides, the CDR3 is TGTGCCAGCAGCGTAGCTGTGGGGGATAGCGGGGTTCGCAACGAGCAGTACTTC. Translation: CASSVAVGDSGVRNEQYF. Using reference TRBV9 and TRBJ2-7 for the parts outside the CDR3, the full variable domain is DSGVTQTPKHLITATGQRVTLRCSPRSGDLSVYWYQQSLDQGLQFLIQYYNGEERAKGNILERFSAQQFPDLHSELNLSSLELGDSALYFCASSVAVGDSGVRNEQYFGPGTRLTVT.